Given below is one TCR beta chain in context. Its antigen is still unknown. This sample is part of a study of beta chain features in type 1 diabetes. The CDR3 is 15 amino acids. Trimming took 3 bases from V and 4 from J; bases not matched to a gene: 6. The germline V gene has CDR1 LNHDA and CDR2 SQIVND (reference sequence). Expressed TCRB transcripts were sequenced after all isolated RNA was converted to cDNA. Clones were read by immunoSEQ multiplex PCR, and TCRdb kept only the in-frame ones, dropping some. The sample records approximately 120,000 clones, roughly 17% being singletons. Study-wide results and limits: Among all four CD4+ subsets, Type 1 diabetes patients had TCRB CDR3s that were moderately but significantly shorter.

The sample was central memory CD4+ T cells from blood. V usage is TRBV19 and J usage is TRBJ2-3; 8 bases are shared with TRBD2. The receptor was isolated from a man younger than 30 with type 1 diabetes. This CDR3 reads CASSMSSGIPDTQYF. The CDR3 DNA reads TGTGCCAGTAGTATGAGTAGCGGGATACCAGATACGCAGTATTTT.